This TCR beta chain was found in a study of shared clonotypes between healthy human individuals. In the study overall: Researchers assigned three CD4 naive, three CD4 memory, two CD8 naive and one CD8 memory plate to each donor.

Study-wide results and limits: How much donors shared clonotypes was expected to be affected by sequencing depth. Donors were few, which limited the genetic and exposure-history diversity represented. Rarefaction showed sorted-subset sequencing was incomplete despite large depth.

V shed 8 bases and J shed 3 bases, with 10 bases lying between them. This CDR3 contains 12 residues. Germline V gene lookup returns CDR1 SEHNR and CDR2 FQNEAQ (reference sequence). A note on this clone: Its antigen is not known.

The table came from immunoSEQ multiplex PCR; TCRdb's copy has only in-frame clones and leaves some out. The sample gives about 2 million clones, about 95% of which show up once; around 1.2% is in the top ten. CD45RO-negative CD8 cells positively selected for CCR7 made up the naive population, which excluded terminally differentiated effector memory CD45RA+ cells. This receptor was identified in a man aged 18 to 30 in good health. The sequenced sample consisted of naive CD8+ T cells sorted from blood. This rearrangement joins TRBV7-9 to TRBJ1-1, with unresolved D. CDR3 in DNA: TGTGCCAGCGACACAGTCCACACTGAAGCTTTCTTT. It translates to CASDTVHTEAFF.